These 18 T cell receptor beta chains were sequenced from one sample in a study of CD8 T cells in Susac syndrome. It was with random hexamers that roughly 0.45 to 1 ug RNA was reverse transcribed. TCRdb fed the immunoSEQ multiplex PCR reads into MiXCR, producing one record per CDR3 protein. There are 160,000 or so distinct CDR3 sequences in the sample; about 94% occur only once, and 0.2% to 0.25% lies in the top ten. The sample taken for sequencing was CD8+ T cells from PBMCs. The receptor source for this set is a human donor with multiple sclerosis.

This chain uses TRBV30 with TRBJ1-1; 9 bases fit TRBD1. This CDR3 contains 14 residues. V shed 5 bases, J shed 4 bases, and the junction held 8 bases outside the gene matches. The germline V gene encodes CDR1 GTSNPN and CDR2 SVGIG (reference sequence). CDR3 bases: TGTGCCTGGGCCCCGACAGGGGGGAGCACTGAAGCTTTCTTT. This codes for CAWAPTGGSTEAFF.

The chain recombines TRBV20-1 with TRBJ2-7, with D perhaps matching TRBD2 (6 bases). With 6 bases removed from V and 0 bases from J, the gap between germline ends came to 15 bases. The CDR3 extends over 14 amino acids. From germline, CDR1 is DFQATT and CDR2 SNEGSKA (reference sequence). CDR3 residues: CSARDSRSSYEQYF. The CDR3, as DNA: TGCAGTGCCCGGGACTCTCGGAGCTCCTACGAGCAGTACTTC.

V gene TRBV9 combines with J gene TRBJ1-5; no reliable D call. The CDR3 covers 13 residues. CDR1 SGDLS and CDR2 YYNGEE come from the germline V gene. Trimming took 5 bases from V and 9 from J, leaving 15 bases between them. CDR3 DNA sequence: TGTGCCAGCAGTGAAGGAGGGTCGGGGCCCCAGCATTTT. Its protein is CASSEGGSGPQHF.

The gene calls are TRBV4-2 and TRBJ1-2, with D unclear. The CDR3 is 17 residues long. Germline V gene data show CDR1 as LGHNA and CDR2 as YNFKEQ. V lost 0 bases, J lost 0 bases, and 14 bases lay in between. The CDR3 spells CASSQENAEATNYGYTF. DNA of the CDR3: TGTGCCAGCAGCCAAGAGAACGCGGAAGCTACTAACTATGGCTACACCTTC.

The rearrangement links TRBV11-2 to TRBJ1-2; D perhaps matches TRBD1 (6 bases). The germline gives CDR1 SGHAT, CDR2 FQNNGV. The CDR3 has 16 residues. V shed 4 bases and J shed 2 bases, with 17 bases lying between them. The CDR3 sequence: CASSSQTGALNYGYTF. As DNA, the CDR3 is TGTGCCAGCAGCTCTCAGACAGGAGCCTTAAACTATGGCTACACCTTC.

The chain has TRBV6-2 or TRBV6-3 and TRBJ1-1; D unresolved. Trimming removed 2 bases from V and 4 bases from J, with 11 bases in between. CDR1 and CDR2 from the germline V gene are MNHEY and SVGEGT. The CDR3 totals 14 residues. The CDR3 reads CASSYGITATEAFF. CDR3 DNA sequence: TGTGCCAGCAGTTACGGGATAACGGCCACTGAAGCTTTCTTT.

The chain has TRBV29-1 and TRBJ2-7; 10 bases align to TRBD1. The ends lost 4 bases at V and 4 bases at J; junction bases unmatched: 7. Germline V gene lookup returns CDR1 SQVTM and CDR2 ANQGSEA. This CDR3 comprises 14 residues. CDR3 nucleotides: TGCAGCGTTGGCCATGAGGGACAGGGGTACGAGCAGTACTTC. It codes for CSVGHEGQGYEQYF.

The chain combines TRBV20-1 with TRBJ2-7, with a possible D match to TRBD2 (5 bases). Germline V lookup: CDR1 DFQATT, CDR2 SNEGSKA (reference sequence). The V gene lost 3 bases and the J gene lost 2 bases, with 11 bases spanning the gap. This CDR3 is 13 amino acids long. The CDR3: CSARSGIPYEQYF. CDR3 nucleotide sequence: TGCAGTGCTAGGTCGGGGATCCCCTACGAGCAGTACTTC.

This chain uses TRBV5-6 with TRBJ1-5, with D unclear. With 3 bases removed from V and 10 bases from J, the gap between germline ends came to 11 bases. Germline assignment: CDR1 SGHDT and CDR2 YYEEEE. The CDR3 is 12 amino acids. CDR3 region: CASSYLRGPQHF. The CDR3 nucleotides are TGTGCCAGCAGCTATCTTCGGGGACCCCAGCATTTT.

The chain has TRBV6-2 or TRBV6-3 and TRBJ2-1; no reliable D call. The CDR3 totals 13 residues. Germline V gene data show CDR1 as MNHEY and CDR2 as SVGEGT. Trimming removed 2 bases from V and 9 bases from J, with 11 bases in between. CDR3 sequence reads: CASSYGVRVEQFF. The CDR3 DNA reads TGTGCCAGCAGTTACGGAGTTAGGGTTGAGCAGTTCTTC.

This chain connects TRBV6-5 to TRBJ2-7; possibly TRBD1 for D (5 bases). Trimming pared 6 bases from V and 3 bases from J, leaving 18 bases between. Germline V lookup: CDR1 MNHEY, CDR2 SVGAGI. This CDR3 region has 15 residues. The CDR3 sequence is CASRLIATENYEQYF. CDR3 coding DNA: TGTGCCAGCAGACTCATTGCGACAGAAAACTACGAGCAGTACTTC.

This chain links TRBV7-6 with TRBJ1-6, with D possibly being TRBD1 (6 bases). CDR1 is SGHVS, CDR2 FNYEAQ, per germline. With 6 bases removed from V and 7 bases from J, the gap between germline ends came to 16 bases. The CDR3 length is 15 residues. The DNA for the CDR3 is TGTGCCAGCAGACAAACCGGGACACCGAATTCACCCCTCCACTTT. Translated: CASRQTGTPNSPLHF.

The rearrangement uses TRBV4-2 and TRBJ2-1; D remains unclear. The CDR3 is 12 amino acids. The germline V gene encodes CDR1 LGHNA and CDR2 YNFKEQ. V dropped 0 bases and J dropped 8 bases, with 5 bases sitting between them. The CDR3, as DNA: TGTGCCAGCAGCCAAGAGAATCATGAGCAGTTCTTC. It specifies CASSQENHEQFF.

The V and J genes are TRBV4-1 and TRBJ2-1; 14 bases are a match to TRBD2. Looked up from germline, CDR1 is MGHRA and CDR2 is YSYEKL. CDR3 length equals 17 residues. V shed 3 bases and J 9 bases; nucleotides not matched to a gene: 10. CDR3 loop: CASSHAGTSGGYGEQFF. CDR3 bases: TGCGCCAGCAGCCATGCCGGGACTAGCGGGGGATACGGTGAGCAGTTCTTC.

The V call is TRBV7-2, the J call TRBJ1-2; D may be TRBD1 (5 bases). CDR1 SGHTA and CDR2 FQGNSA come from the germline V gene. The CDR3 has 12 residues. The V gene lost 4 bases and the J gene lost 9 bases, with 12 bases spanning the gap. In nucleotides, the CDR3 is TGTGCCAGCAGCTCCAGCCGGGGCCGCTACACCTTC. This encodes CASSSSRGRYTF.

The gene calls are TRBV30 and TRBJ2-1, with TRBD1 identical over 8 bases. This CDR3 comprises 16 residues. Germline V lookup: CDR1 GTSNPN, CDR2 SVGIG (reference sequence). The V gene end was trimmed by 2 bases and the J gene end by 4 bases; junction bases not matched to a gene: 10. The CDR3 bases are TGTGCCTGGAGTACGGACAGGGAACTACGGTACAATGAGCAGTTCTTC. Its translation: CAWSTDRELRYNEQFF.

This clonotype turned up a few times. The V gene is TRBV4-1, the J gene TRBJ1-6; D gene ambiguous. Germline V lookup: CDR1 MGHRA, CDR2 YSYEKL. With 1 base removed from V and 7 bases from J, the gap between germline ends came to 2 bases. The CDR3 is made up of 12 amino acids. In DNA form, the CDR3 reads TGCGCCAGCAGCCAAGGGAATTCACCCCTCCACTTT. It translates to CASSQGNSPLHF.

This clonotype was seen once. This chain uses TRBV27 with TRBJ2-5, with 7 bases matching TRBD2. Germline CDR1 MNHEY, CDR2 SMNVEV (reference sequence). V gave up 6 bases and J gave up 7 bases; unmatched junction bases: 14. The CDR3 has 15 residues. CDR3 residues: CASSPFPGGEATQYF. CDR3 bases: TGTGCCAGCAGCCCGTTTCCTGGGGGGGAGGCGACCCAGTACTTC.